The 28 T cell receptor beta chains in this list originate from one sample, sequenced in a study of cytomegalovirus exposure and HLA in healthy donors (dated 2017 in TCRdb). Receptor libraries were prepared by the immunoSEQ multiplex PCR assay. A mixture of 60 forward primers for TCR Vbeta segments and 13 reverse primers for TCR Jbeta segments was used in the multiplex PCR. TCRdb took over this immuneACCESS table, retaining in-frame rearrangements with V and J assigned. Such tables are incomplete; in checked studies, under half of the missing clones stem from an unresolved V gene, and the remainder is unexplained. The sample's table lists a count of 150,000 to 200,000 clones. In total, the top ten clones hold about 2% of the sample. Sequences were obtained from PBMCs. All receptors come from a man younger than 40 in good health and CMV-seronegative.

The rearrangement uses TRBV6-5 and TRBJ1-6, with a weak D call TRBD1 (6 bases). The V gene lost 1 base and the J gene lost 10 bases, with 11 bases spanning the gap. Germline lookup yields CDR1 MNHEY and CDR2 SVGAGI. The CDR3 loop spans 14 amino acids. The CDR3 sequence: CASSYWGRRSPLHF. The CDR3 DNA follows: TGTGCCAGCAGTTACTGGGGGCGAAGATCACCCCTCCACTTT.

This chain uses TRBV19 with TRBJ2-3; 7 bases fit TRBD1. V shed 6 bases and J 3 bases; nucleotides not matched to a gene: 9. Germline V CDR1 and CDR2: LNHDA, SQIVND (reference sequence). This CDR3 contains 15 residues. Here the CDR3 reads CASSRVGTETDTQYF. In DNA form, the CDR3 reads TGTGCCAGTAGCCGCGTAGGGACAGAGACAGATACGCAGTATTTT. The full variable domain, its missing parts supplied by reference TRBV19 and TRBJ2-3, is DGGITQSPKYLFRKEGQNVTLSCEQNLNHDAMYWYRQDPGQGLRLIYYSQIVNDFQKGDIAEGYSVSREKKESFPLTVTSAQKNPTAFYLCASSRVGTETDTQYFGPGTRLTVL.

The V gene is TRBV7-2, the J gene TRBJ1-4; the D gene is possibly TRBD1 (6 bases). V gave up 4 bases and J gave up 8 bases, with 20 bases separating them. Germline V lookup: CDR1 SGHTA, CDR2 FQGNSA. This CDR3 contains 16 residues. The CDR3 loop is CASSSSLTGSVEKLFF. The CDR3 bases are TGTGCCAGCAGCTCTTCCTTGACAGGTTCAGTCGAAAAACTGTTTTTT.

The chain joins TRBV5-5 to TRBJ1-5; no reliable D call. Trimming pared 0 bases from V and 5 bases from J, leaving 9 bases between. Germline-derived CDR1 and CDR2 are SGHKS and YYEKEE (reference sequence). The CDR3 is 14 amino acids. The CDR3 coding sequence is TGTGCCAGCAGCTTGGTTCCCACAGATCAGCCCCAGCATTTT. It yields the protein CASSLVPTDQPQHF.

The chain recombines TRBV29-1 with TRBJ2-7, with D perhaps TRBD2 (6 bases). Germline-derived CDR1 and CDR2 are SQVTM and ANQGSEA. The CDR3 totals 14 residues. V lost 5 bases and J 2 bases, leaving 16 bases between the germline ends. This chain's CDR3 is CSVTLLREPYEQYF. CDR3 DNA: TGCAGCGTTACTTTGTTACGGGAGCCCTACGAGCAGTACTTC.

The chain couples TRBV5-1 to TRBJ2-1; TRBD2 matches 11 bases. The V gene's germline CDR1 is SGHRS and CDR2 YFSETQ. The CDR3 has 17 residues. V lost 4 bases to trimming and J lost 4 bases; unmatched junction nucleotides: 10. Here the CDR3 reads CASSARLAGPTYNEQFF. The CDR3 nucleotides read TGCGCCAGCAGCGCCAGACTAGCGGGGCCAACATACAATGAGCAGTTCTTC.

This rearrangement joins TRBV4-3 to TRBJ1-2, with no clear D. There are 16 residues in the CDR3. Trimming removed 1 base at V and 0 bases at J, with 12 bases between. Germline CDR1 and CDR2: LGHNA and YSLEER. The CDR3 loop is CASSQGTGRANYGYTF. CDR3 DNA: TGCGCCAGCAGCCAAGGCACGGGGAGGGCTAACTATGGCTACACCTTC.

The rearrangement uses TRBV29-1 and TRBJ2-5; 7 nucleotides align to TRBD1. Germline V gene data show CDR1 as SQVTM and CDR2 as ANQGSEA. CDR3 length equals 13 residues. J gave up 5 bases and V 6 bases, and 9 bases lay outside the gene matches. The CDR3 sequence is CSVPIRQGETQYF. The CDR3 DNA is TGCAGCGTCCCCATCCGACAGGGTGAGACCCAGTACTTC.

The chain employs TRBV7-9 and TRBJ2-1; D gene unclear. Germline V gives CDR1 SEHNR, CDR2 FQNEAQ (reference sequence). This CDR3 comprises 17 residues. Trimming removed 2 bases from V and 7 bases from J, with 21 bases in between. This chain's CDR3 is CASSLLGGSRMRNEQFF. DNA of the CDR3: TGTGCCAGCAGCTTACTAGGTGGATCACGGATGCGTAATGAGCAGTTCTTC.

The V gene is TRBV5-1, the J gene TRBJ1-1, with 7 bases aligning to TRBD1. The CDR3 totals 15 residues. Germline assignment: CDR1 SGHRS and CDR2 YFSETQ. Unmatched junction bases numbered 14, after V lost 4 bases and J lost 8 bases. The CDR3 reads CASSKTTGPLIEAFF. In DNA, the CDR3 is TGCGCCAGCAGCAAAACGACAGGGCCTCTAATAGAAGCTTTCTTT.

CDR3 coding DNA: TGTGCCAGCAGCTCCTGGACTAGCGGGATGGGAGATACGCAGTATTTT. Its protein is CASSSWTSGMGDTQYF. The rearrangement uses TRBV7-6 and TRBJ2-3; 12 bases match TRBD2. Germline lookup yields CDR1 SGHVS and CDR2 FNYEAQ. This CDR3 spans 16 amino acids. V lost 4 bases and J lost 5; bases outside the gene matches: 7.

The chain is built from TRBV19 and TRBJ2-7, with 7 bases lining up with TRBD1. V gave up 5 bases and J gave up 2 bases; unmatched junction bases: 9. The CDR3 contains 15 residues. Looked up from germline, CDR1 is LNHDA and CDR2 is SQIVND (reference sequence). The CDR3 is CASSPWGQLTYEQYF. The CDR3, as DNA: TGTGCCAGTAGTCCCTGGGGACAGCTGACCTACGAGCAGTACTTC.

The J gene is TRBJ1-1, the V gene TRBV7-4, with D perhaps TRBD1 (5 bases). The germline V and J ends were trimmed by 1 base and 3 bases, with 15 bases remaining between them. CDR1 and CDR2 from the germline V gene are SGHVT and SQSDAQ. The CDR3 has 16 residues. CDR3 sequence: CASSLVTAPLDTEAFF. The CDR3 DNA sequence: TGTGCCAGCAGCTTAGTGACAGCCCCTCTGGACACTGAAGCTTTCTTT.

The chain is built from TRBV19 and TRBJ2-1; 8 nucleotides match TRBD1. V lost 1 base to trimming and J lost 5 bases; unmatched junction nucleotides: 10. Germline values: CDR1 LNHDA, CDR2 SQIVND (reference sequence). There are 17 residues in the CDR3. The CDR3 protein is CASSIGYSGQGHNEQFF. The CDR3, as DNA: TGTGCCAGTAGTATAGGTTATTCCGGACAGGGCCACAATGAGCAGTTCTTC. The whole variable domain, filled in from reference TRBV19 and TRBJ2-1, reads DGGITQSPKYLFRKEGQNVTLSCEQNLNHDAMYWYRQDPGQGLRLIYYSQIVNDFQKGDIAEGYSVSREKKESFPLTVTSAQKNPTAFYLCASSIGYSGQGHNEQFFGPGTRLTVL.

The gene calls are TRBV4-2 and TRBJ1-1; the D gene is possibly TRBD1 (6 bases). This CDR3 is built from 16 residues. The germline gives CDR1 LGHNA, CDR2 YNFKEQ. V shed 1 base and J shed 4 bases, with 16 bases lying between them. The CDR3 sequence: CASSQAVQGKSTEAFF. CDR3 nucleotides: TGTGCCAGCAGCCAAGCCGTTCAGGGGAAGAGCACTGAAGCTTTCTTT.

In DNA form, the CDR3 reads TGTGCCAGCAGCCCCTTTGGAGTGAGTGGCAACAATGAGCAGTTCTTC. Protein: CASSPFGVSGNNEQFF. The rearrangement joins TRBV6-4 to TRBJ2-1; D uncertain. V dropped 6 bases and J dropped 5 bases, with 20 bases sitting between them. The CDR3 loop spans 16 amino acids. Germline values: CDR1 MRHNA, CDR2 SNTAGT.

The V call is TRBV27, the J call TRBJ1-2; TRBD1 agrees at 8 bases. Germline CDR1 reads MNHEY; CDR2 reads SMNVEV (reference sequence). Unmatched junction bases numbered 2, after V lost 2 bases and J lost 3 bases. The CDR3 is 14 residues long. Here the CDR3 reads CASSLQGADYGYTF. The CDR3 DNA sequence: TGTGCCAGCAGTTTACAGGGGGCCGACTATGGCTACACCTTC.

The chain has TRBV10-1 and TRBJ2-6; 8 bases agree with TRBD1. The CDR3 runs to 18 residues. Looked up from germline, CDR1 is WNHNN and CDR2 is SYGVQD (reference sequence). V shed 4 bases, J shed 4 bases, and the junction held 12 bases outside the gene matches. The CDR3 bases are TGCGCCAGCAGTGTCGGAAGACAGGGGAACACCGGGGCCAACGTCCTGACTTTC. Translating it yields CASSVGRQGNTGANVLTF.

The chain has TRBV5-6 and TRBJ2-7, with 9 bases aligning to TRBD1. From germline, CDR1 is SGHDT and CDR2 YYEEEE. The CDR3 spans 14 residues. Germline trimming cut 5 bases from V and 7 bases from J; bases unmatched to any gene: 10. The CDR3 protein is CASSVGTGFWEQYF. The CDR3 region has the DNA TGTGCCAGCAGTGTGGGGACAGGGTTTTGGGAGCAGTACTTC.

The CDR3, as DNA: TGTGCCAGTAGGACGGGAAGGGGGCAAAGAAGAAAGACTGAAGCTTTCTTT. Its protein product is CASRTGRGQRRKTEAFF. This sequence joins TRBV19 and TRBJ1-1, with 7 bases lining up with TRBD1. Germline CDR1 and CDR2: LNHDA and SQIVND (reference sequence). The CDR3 contains 17 residues. J lost 5 bases, V lost 6 bases, and 18 bases had no gene match.

For the CDR3, the DNA is TGTGCCAGCATTGGGACATTCTCCTACAATGAGCAGTTCTTC. Its protein is CASIGTFSYNEQFF. The chain recombines TRBV6-1 with TRBJ2-1, with D perhaps matching TRBD1 (6 bases). Germline assignment: CDR1 MNHNS and CDR2 SASEGT. The ends were cut back, 7 bases at V and 0 bases at J, with 10 bases in the middle. This CDR3 spans 14 amino acids.

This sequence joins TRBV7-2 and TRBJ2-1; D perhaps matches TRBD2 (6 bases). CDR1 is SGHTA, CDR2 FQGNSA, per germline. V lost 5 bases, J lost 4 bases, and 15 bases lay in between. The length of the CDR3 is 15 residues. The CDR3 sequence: CASSLAGSGYNEQFF. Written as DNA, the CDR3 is TGTGCCAGCAGCCTCGCAGGTAGCGGTTACAATGAGCAGTTCTTC.

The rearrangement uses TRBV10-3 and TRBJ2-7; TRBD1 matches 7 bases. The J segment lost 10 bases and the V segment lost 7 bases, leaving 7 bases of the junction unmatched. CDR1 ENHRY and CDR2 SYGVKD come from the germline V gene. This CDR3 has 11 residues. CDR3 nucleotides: TGTGCCATCAAAGACACAGGGGACCAGTACTTC. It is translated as CAIKDTGDQYF.

The chain's CDR3 is CASRLTGNYGYTF. DNA of the CDR3: TGTGCCAGCAGGCTGACAGGGAACTATGGCTACACCTTC. This chain links TRBV28 with TRBJ1-2; 7 nucleotides agree with TRBD1. Germline loops: CDR1 MDHEN, CDR2 SYDVKM. V gave up 6 bases and J gave up 2 bases; unmatched junction bases: 3. There are 13 residues in the CDR3.

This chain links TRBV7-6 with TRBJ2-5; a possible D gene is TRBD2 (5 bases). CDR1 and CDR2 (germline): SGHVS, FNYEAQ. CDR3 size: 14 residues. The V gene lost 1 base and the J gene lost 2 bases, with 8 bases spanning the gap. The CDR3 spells CASSLGEGQETQYF. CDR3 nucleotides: TGTGCCAGCAGCTTAGGAGAGGGACAAGAGACCCAGTACTTC.

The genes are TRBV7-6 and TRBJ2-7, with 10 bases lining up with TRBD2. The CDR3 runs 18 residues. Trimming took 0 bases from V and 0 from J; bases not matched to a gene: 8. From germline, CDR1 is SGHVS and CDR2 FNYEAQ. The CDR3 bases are TGTGCCAGCAGCTTAGCGAAAAGGCTAGCGGGAGACTCCTACGAGCAGTACTTC. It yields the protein CASSLAKRLAGDSYEQYF.

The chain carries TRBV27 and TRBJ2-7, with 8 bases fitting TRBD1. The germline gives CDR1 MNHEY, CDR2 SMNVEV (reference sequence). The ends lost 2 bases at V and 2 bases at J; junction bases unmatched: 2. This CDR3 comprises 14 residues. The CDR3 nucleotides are TGTGCCAGCAGTTTACAGGGGGCAGCCTACGAGCAGTACTTC. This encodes CASSLQGAAYEQYF.

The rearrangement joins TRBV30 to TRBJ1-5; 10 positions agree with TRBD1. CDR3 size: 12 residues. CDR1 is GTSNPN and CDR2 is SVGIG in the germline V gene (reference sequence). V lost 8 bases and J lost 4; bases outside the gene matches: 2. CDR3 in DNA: TGTGCCGGGGGACAGGGGAATCAGCCCCAGCATTTT. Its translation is CAGGQGNQPQHF. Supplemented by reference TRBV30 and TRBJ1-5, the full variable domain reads SQTIHQWPATLVQPVGSPLSLECTVEGTSNPNLYWYRQAAGRGLQLLFYSVGIGQISSEVPQNLSASRPQDRQFILSSKKLLLSDSGFYLCAGGQGNQPQHFGDGTRLSIL.